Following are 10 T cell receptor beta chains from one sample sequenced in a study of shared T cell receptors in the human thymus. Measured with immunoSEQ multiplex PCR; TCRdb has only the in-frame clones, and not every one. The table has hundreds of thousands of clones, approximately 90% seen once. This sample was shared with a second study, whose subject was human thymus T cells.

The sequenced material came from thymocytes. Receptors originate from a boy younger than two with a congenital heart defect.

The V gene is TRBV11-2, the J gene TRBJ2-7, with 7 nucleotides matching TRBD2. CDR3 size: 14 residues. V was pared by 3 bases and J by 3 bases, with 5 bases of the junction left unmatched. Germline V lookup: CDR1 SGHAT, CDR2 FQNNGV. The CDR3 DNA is TGTGCCAGCAGCTTGGGGACTAACTACTACGAGCAGTACTTC. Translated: CASSLGTNYYEQYF.

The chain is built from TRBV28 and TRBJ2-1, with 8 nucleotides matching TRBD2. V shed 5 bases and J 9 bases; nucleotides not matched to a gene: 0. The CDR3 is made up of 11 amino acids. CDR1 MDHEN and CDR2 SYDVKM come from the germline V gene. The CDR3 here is CASSAGGEQFF. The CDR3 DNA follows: TGTGCCAGCAGTGCGGGGGGTGAGCAGTTCTTC. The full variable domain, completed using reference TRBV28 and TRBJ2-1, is DVKVTQSSRYLVKRTGEKVFLECVQDMDHENMFWYRQDPGLGLRLIYFSYDVKMKEKGDIPEGYSVSREKKERFSLILESASTNQTSMYLCASSAGGEQFFGPGTRLTVL.

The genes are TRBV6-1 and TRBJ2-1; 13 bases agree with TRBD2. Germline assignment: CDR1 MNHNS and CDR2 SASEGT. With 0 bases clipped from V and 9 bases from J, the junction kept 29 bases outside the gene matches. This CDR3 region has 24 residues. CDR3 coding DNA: TGTGCCAGCAGTGAAGCGGGGTCGGGGGGACGGAAACTAGCGGGAGGGATTTATTCGGGTGAGCAGTTCTTC. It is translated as CASSEAGSGGRKLAGGIYSGEQFF.

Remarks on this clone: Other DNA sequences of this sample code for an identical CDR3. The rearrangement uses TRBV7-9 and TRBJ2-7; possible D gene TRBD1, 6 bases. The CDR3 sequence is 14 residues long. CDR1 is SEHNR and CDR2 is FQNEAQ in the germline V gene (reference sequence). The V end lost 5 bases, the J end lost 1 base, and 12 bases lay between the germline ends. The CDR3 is CASSLAGQSYEQYF. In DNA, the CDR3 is TGTGCCAGCAGCCTCGCCGGACAGTCCTACGAGCAGTACTTC.

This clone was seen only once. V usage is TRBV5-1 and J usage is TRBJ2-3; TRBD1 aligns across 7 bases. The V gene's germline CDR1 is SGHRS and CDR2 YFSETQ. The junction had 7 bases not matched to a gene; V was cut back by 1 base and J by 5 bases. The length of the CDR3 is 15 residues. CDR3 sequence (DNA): TGCGCCAGCAGCTTGCCGGGACAGAAGGTAGATACGCAGTATTTT. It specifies CASSLPGQKVDTQYF.

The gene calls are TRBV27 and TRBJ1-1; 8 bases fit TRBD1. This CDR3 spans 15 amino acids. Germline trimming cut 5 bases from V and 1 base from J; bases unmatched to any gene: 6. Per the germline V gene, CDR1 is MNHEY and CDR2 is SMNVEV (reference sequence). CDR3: CASSADRGKNTEAFF. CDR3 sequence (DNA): TGTGCCAGCAGTGCCGACAGGGGCAAGAACACTGAAGCTTTCTTT.

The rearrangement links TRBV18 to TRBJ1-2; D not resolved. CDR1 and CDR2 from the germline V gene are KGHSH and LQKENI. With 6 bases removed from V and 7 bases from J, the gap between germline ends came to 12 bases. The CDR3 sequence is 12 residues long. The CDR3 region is CASSRGGCGYTF. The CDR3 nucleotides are TGTGCCAGCTCGCGCGGCGGGTGTGGCTACACCTTC.

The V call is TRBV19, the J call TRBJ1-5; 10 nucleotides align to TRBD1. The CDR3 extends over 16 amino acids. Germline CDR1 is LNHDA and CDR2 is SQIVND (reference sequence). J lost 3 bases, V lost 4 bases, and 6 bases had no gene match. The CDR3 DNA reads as TGTGCCAGTAGTAAGGGACAGGGGATTTTCAATCAGCCCCAGCATTTT. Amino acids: CASSKGQGIFNQPQHF.

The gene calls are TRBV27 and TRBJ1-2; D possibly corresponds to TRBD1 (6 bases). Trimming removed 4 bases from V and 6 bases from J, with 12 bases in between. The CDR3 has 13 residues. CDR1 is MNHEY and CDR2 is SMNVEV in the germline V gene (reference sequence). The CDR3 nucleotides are TGTGCCAGCAGTTGCAGGGGCGAAGATGGCTACACCTTC. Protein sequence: CASSCRGEDGYTF.

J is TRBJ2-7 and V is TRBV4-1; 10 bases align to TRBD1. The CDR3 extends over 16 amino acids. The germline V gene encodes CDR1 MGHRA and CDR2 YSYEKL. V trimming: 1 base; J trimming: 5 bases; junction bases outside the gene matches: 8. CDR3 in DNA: TGCGCCAGCAGCCAAGTGTGGGACAGGGGCTTCAACGAGCAGTACTTC. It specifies CASSQVWDRGFNEQYF.